Shown below are 6 T cell receptor beta chains from a single sample sequenced in a study of T cell responses to AZD1222 COVID-19 vaccine. The repertoire was sequenced with immunoSEQ multiplex PCR; TCRdb's copy has only in-frame clones and lacks some. This sample has 92,000 or so clones, with around nine tenths found just once. Sequencing was performed on peripheral blood, taken 28 days after the second AZD1222 dose. The origin of the receptors is an adult who received the AZD1222 COVID-19 vaccine.

Notes on this clone: Germline is not matched at one junction end, which may reflect a read error. The V gene is TRBV6-1, the J gene TRBJ2-1; 9 positions agree with TRBD2. The germline CDR1 and CDR2 sequences are MNHNS and SASEGT. The CDR3 totals 14 residues. CDR3 DNA: TGTGCCAGCAGAGAAGCGGGGGGATACAATGAGCAGTTCTTC. Translation: CASREAGGYNEQFF.

This chain joins TRBV2 and TRBJ1-2, with TRBD1 as a possible D gene (6 bases). Looked up from germline, CDR1 is SNHLY and CDR2 is FYNNEI. CDR3 length: 15 amino acids. The V and J ends lost 7 bases and 4 bases respectively, with 19 bases between them. The CDR3 loop reads CASIASRGGGYGYTF. CDR3 in DNA: TGTGCCAGCATTGCGTCCAGGGGAGGAGGCTATGGCTACACCTTC.

The chain links TRBV19 to TRBJ1-3; D is unresolved. The germline gives CDR1 LNHDA, CDR2 SQIVND (reference sequence). The CDR3 loop spans 14 amino acids. V shed 3 bases and J shed 0 bases, with 6 bases lying between them. The CDR3 sequence is CASSMSRSGNTIYF. The CDR3 region has the DNA TGTGCCAGTAGTATGTCCCGCTCTGGAAACACCATATATTTT.

The rearrangement joins TRBV13 to TRBJ2-7; 7 nucleotides match TRBD1. V lost 4 bases to trimming and J lost 1 base; unmatched junction nucleotides: 10. The CDR3 is 16 amino acids. From germline, CDR1 is PRHDT and CDR2 FYEKMQ (reference sequence). CDR3 DNA: TGTGCCAGCAGCTCGGTCCCTGACAGGGATTCCTACGAGCAGTACTTC. This translates into CASSSVPDRDSYEQYF. Together with reference TRBV13 and TRBJ2-7, the CDR3 gives the full variable domain: AAGVIQSPRHLIKEKRETATLKCYPIPRHDTVYWYQQGPGQDPQFLISFYEKMQSDKGSIPDRFSAQQFSDYHSELNMSSLELGDSALYFCASSSVPDRDSYEQYFGPGTRLTVT.

V is TRBV11-3 and J is TRBJ1-1; D remains unclear. Trimming left V 3 bases short and J 3 bases short, with 11 bases between. The CDR3 is 14 amino acids. Germline CDR1 SGHNT, CDR2 YENEEA. The DNA for the CDR3 is TGTGCCAGCAGCTTTCGCAGTTATCACACTGAAGCTTTCTTT. Protein: CASSFRSYHTEAFF.

The rearrangement joins TRBV5-1 to TRBJ2-7; unclear D gene. Trimming removed 4 bases at V and 0 bases at J, with 14 bases between. The CDR3 is 15 amino acids. Germline lookup yields CDR1 SGHRS and CDR2 YFSETQ. The CDR3 DNA is TGCGCCAGCAGCCCCCAGGTCGATAGCTCCTACGAGCAGTACTTC. Protein: CASSPQVDSSYEQYF.